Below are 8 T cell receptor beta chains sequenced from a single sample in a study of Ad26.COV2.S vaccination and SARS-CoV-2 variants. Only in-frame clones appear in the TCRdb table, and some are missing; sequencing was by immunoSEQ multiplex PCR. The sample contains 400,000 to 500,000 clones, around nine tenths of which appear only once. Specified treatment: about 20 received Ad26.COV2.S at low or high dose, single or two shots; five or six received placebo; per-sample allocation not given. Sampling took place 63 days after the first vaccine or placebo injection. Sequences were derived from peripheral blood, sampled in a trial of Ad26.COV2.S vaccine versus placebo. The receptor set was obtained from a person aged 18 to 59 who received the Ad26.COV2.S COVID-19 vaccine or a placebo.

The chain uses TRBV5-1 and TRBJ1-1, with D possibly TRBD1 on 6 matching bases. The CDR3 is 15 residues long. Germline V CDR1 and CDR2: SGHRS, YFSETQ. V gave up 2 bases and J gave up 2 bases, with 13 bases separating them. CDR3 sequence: CASSFRGSSNTEAFF. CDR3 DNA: TGCGCCAGCAGCTTCAGGGGTTCTAGTAACACTGAAGCTTTCTTT.

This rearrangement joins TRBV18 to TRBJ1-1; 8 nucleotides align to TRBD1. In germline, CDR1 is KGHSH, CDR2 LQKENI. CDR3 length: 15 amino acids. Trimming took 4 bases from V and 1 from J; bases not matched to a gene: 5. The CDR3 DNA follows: TGTGCCAGCTCACTCGAGGACAGGGCGAACACTGAAGCTTTCTTT. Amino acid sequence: CASSLEDRANTEAFF.

This chain's CDR3 is CASSGFQPADTQYF. The CDR3, as DNA: TGTGCCAGCAGTGGATTCCAGCCCGCAGATACGCAGTATTTT. The chain carries TRBV25-1 and TRBJ2-3; no definite D call. V dropped 4 bases and J dropped 4 bases, with 12 bases sitting between them. The CDR3 spans 14 residues. Germline V gene lookup returns CDR1 MGHDK and CDR2 SYGVNS.

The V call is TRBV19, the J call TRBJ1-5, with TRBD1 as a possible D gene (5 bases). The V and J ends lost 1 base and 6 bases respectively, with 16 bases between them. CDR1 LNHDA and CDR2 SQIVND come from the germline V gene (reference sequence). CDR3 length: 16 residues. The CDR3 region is CASSIVGEGDSQPQHF. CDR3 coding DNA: TGTGCCAGTAGTATAGTAGGAGAAGGGGATAGTCAGCCCCAGCATTTT.

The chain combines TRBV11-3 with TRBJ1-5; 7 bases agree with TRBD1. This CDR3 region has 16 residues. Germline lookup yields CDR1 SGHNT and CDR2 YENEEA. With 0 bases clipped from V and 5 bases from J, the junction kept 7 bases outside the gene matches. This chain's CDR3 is CASSLEVQGLDQPQHF. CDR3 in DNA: TGTGCCAGCAGCTTAGAGGTACAGGGGTTAGATCAGCCCCAGCATTTT.

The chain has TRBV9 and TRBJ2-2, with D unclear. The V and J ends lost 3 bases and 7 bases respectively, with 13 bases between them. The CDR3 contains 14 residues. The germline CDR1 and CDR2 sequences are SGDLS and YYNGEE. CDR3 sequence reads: CASSEDFGSGELFF. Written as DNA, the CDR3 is TGTGCCAGCAGCGAGGATTTTGGCAGCGGGGAGCTGTTTTTT.

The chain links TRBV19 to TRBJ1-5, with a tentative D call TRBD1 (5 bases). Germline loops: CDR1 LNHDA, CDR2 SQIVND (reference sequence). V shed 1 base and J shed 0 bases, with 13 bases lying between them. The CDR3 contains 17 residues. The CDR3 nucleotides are TGTGCCAGTAGTATAGGGGTCGTGGGGACTAGCAATCAGCCCCAGCATTTT. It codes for CASSIGVVGTSNQPQHF. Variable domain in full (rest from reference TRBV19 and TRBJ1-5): DGGITQSPKYLFRKEGQNVTLSCEQNLNHDAMYWYRQDPGQGLRLIYYSQIVNDFQKGDIAEGYSVSREKKESFPLTVTSAQKNPTAFYLCASSIGVVGTSNQPQHFGDGTRLSIL.

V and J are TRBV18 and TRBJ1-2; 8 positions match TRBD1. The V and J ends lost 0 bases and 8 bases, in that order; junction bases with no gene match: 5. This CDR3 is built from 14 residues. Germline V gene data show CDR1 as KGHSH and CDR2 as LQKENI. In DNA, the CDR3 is TGTGCCAGCTCACCACCTGGACAGGGAGGAGGCTACACCTTC. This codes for CASSPPGQGGGYTF.